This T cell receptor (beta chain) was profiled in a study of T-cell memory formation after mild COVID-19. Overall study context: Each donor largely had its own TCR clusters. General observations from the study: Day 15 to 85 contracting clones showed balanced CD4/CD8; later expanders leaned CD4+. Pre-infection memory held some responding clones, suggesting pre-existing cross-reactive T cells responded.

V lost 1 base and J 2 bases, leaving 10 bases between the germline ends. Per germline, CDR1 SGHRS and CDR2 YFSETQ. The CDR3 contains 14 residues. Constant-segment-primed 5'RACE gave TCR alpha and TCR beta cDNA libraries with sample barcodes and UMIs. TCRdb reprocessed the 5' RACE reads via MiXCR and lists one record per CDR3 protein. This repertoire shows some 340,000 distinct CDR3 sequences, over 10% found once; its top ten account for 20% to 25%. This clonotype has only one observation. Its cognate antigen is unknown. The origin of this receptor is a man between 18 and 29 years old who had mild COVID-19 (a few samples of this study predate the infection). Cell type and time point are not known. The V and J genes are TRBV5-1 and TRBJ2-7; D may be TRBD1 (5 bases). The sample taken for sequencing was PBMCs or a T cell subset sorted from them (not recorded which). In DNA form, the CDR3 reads TGCGCCAGCAGCTTGAACCTGGACACCTACGAGCAGTACTTC. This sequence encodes CASSLNLDTYEQYF.